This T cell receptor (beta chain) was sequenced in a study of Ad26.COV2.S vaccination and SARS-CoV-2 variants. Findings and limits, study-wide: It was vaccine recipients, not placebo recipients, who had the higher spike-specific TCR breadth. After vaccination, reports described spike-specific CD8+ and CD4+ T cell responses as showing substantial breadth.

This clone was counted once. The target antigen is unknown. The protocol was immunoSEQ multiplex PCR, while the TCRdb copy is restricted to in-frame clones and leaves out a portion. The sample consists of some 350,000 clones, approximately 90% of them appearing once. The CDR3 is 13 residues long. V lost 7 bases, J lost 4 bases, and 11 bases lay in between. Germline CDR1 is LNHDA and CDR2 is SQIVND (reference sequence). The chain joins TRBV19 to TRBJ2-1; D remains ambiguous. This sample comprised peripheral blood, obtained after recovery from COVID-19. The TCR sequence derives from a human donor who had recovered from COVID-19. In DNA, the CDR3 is TGTGCCAGTACCCCGACGGATTACAATGAGCAGTTCTTC. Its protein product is CASTPTDYNEQFF.